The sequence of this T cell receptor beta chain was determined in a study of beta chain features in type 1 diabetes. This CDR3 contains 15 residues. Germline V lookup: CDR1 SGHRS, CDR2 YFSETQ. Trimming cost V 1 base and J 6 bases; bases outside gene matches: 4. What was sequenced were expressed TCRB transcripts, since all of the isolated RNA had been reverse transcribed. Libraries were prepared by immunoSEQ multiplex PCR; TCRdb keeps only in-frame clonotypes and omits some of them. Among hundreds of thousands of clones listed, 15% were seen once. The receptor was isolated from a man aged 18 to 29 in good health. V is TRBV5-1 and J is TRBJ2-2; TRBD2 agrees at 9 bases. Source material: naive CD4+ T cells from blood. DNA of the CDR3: TGCGCCAGCAGCTTGACGACTAGCGGAGCCGGGGAGCTGTTTTTT. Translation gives CASSLTTSGAGELFF.